The clone carrying this TCR beta chain appeared a few times. Its antigen is unknown. Sequenced by immunoSEQ multiplex PCR; TCRdb stores in-frame clones only, minus some. This table has 65,000 to 80,000 clones, under 90% appearing once. Trimming removed 6 bases at V and 1 base at J, with 7 bases between. CDR1 is MNHNS and CDR2 is SASEGT in the germline V gene. The CDR3 has 13 amino acids. The data stem from a study of T cell clones after liver transplantation. Whole-study results and caveats: In a couple of subjects, few donor cells limited the measurable donor-reactive repertoire.

This chain links TRBV6-1 with TRBJ1-5, with D uncertain. The sample here was CD4+ T cells from blood, taken before liver transplant. This TCR was sampled from a human donor who received a liver transplant. The CDR3 coding sequence is TGTGCCAGCAGCGCTGACAGCAATCAGCCCCAGCATTTT. Translated, it gives CASSADSNQPQHF.